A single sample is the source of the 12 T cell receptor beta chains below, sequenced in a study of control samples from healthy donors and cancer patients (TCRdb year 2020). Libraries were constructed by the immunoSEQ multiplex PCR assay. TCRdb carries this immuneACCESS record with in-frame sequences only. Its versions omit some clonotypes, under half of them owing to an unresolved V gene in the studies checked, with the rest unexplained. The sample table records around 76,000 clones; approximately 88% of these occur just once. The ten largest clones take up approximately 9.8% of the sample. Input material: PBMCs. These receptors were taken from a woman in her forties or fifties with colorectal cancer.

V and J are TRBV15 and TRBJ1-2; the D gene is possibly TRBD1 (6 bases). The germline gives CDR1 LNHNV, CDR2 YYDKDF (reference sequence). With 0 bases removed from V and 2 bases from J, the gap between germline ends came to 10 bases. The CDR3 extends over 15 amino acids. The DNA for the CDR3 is TGTGCCACCAGCAGAGACAGGGGAGGAAACTATGGCTACACCTTC. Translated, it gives CATSRDRGGNYGYTF.

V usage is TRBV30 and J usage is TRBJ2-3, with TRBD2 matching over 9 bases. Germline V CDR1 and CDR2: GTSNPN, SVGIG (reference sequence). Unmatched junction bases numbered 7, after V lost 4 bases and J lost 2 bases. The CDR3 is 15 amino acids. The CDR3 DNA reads TGTGCCTGGACCCGGAGCGGGGGGCCCACAGATACGCAGTATTTT. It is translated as CAWTRSGGPTDTQYF.

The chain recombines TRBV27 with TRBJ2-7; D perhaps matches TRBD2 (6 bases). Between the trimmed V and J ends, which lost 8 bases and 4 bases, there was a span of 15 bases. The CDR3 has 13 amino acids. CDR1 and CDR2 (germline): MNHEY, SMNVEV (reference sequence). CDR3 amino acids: CASRRGSGYEQYV. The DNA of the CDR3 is TGTGCCAGCCGCCGGGGGTCGGGATACGAGCAGTACGTC.

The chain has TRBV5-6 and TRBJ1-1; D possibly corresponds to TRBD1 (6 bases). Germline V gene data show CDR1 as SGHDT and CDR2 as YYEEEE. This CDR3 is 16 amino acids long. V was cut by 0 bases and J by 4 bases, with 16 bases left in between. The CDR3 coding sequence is TGTGCCAGCAGCTTGGCCTCGCGGGGGCTGGGCACTGAAGCTTTCTTT. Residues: CASSLASRGLGTEAFF.

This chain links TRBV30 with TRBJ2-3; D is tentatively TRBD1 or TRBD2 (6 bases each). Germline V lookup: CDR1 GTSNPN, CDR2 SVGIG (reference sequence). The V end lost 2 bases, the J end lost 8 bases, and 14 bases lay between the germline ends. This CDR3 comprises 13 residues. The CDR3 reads CAWSWGALGTQYF. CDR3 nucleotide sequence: TGTGCCTGGAGTTGGGGGGCTTTAGGTACGCAGTATTTT.

This chain's CDR3 is CATEGRHLSGNTIYF. For the CDR3, the DNA is TGTGCCACCGAGGGAAGACACCTCTCTGGAAACACCATATATTTT. This rearrangement joins TRBV15 to TRBJ1-3, with D hard to call. CDR1 and CDR2 from the germline V gene are LNHNV and YYDKDF (reference sequence). Trimming removed 8 bases from V and 0 bases from J, with 14 bases in between. There are 15 residues in the CDR3.

CDR3 loop: CASSSDNLNTGELFF. The CDR3 region has the DNA TGTGCCAGCAGTTCTGACAACTTGAACACCGGGGAGCTGTTTTTT. This chain joins TRBV6-2 or TRBV6-3 and TRBJ2-2; D gene unclear. Between the trimmed V and J ends, which lost 4 bases and 1 base, there was a span of 10 bases. Germline V gene data show CDR1 as MNHEY and CDR2 as SVGEGT. CDR3 length: 15 amino acids.

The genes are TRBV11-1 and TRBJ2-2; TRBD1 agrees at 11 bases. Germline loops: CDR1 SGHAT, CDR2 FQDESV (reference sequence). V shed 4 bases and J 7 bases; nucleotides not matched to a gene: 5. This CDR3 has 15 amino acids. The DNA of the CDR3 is TGTGCCAGCAGCTCCGGGACAGGGGGGGGCGGGGAGCTGTTTTTT. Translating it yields CASSSGTGGGGELFF.

CDR3 in amino acids: CASRLQGGVYGYTF. Written as DNA, the CDR3 is TGTGCCAGCAGACTACAGGGCGGGGTCTATGGCTACACCTTC. This chain links TRBV27 with TRBJ1-2; TRBD1 might be the D (6 bases). The CDR3 has 14 amino acids. The germline V gene encodes CDR1 MNHEY and CDR2 SMNVEV (reference sequence). V was trimmed by 6 bases and J by 4 bases, leaving 15 bases between them.

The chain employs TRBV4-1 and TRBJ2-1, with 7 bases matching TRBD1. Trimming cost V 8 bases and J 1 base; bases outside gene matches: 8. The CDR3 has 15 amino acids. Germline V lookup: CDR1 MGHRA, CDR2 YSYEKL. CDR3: CASGTGEKSYNEQFF. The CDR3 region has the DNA TGCGCCAGCGGAACAGGGGAAAAGTCCTACAATGAGCAGTTCTTC.

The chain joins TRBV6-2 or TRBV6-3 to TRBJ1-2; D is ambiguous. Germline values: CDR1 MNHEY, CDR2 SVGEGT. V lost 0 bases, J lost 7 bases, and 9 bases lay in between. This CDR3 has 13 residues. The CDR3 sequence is CASSYSTATGYTF. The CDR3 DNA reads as TGTGCCAGCAGTTACTCGACGGCGACTGGCTACACCTTC.

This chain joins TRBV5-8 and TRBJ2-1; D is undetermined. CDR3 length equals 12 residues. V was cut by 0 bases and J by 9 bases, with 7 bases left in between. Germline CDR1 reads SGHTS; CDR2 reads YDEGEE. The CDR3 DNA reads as TGTGCCAGCAGCTTGGTGGGTACTGAGCAGTTCTTC. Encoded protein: CASSLVGTEQFF. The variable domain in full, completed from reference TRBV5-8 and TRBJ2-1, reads EAGVTQSPTHLIKTRGQQATLRCSPISGHTSVYWYQQALGLGLQFLLWYDEGEERNRGNFPPRFSGRQFPNYSSELNVNALELEDSALYLCASSLVGTEQFFGPGTRLTVL.